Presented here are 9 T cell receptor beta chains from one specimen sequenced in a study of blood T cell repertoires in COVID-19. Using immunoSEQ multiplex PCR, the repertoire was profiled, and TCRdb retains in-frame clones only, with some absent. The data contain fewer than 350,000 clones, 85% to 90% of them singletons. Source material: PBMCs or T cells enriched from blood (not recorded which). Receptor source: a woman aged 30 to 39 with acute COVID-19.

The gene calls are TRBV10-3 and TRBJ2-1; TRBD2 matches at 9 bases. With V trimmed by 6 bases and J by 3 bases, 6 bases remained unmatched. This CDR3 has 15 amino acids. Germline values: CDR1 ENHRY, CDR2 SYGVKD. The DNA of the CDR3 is TGTGCCATCAGCTTAGCGGGAGAAGTCTACAATGAGCAGTTCTTC. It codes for CAISLAGEVYNEQFF.

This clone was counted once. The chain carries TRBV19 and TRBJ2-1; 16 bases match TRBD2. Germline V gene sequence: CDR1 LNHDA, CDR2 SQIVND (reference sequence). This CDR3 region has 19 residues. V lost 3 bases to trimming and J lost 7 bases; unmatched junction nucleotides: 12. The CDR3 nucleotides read TGTGCCAGTAGTATGGGACTAGCGGGAGGGAGTTATACAATGAATGAGCAGTTCTTC. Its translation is CASSMGLAGGSYTMNEQFF.

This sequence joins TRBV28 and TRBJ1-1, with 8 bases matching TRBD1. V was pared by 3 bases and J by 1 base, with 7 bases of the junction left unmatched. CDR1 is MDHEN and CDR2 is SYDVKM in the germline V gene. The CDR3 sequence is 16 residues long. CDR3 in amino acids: CASSFGTGGKNTEAFF. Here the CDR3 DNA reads TGTGCCAGCAGTTTTGGAACAGGGGGTAAGAACACTGAAGCTTTCTTT.

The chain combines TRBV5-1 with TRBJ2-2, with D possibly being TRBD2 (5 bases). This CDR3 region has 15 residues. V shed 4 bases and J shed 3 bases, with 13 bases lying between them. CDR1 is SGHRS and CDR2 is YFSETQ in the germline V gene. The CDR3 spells CASSGFSGDTGELFF. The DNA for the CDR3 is TGCGCCAGCAGCGGGTTCAGCGGTGACACCGGGGAGCTGTTTTTT.

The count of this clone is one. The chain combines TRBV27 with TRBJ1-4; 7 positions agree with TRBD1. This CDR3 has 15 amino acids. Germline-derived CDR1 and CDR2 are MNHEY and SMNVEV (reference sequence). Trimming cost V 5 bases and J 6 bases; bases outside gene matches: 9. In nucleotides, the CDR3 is TGTGCCAGCAGTCCAGGGGGGACACCTTATGAAAAACTGTTTTTT. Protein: CASSPGGTPYEKLFF.

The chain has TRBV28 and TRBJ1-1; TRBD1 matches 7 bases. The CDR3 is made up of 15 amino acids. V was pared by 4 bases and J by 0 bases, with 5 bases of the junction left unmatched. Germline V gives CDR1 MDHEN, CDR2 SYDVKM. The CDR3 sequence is CASSSPTGVNTEAFF. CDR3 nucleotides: TGTGCCAGCAGTTCGCCAACAGGGGTGAACACTGAAGCTTTCTTT.

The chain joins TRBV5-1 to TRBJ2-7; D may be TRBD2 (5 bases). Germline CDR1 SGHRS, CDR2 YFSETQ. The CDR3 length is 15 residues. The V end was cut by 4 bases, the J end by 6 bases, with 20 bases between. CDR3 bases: TGCGCCAGCAGCCTCTCAGGAGGCCAGACGGGCGAGCAGTACTTC. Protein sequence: CASSLSGGQTGEQYF.

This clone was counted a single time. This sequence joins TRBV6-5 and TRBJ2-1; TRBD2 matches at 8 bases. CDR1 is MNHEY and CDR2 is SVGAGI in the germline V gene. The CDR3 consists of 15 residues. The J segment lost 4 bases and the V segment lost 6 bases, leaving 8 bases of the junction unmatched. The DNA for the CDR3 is TGTGCCAGCAGCTTAACTAGCGGACAATACAATGAGCAGTTCTTC. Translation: CASSLTSGQYNEQFF.

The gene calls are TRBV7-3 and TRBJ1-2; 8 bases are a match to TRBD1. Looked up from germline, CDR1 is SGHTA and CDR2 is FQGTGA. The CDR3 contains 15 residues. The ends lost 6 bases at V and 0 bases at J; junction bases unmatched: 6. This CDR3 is CASRAGQGPNYGYTF. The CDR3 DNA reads TGTGCCAGCAGAGCTGGACAGGGACCTAACTATGGCTACACCTTC.